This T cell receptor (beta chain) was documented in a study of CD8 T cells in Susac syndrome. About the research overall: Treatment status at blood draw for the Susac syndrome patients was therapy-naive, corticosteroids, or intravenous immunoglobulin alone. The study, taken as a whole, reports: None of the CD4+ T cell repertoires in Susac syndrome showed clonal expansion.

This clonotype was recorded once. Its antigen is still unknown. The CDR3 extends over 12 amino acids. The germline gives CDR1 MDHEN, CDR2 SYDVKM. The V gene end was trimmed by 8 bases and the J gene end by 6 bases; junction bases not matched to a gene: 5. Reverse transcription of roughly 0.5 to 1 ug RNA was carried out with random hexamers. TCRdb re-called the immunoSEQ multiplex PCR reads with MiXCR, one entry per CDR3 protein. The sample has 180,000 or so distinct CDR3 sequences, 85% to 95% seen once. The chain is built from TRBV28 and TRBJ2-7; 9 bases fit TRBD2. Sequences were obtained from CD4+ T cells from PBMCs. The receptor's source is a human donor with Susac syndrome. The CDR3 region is CASASGTGEQYF. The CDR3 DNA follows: TGTGCCAGCGCTAGCGGGACGGGCGAGCAGTACTTC.